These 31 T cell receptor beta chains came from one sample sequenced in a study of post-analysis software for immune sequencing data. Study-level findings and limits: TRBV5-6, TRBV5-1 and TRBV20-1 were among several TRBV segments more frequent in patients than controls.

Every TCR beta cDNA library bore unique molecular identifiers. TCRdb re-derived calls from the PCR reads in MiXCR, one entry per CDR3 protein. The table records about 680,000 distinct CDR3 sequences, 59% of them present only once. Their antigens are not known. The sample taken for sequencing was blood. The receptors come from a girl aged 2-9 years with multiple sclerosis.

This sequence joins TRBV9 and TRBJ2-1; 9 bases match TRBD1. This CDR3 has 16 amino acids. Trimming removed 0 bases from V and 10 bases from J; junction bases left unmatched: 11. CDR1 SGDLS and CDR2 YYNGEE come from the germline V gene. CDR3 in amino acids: CASSVGASGTGHEQFF. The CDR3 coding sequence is TGTGCCAGCAGCGTAGGAGCCTCCGGGACAGGGCACGAGCAGTTCTTC.

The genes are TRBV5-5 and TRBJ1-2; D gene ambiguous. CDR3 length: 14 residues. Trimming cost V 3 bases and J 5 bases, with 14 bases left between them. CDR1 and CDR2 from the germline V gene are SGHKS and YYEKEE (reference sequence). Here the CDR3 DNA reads TGTGCCAGCAGCTCCGAGGTTGTCGTGTATGGCTACACCTTC. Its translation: CASSSEVVVYGYTF.

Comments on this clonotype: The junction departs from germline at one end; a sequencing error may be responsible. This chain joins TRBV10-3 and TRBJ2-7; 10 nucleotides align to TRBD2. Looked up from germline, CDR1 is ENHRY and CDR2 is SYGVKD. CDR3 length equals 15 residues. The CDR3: CAISERSGGDYVQYF. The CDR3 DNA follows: TGTGCCATCAGTGAAAGGAGCGGGGGGGACTACGTGCAGTACTTC.

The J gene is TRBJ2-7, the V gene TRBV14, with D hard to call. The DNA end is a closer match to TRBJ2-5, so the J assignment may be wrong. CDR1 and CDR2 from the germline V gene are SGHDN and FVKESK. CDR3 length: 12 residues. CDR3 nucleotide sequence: TGTGCCAGCAGCCAACGACCCGAGACCCAGTACTTC. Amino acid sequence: CASSQRPETQYF.

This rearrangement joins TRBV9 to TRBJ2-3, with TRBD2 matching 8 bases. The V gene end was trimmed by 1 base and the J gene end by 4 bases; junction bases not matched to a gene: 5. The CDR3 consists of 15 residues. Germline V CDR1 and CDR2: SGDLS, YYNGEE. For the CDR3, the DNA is TGTGCCAGCAGCGTATTAGCGGGACGCGCAGATACGCAGTATTTT. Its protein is CASSVLAGRADTQYF. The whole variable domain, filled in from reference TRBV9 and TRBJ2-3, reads DSGVTQTPKHLITATGQRVTLRCSPRSGDLSVYWYQQSLDQGLQFLIQYYNGEERAKGNILERFSAQQFPDLHSELNLSSLELGDSALYFCASSVLAGRADTQYFGPGTRLTVL.

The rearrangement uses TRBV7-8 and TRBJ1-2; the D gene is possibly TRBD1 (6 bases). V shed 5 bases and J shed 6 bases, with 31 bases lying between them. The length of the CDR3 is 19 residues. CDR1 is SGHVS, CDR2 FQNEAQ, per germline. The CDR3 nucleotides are TGTGCCAGCAGCCCGCAATACAGGACAGTCTTGCATGGGGGAAATGGCTACACCTTC. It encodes CASSPQYRTVLHGGNGYTF.

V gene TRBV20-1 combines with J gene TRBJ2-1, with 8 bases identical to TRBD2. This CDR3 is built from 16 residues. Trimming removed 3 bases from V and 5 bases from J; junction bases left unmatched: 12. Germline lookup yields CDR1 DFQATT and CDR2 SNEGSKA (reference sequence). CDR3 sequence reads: CSASGEPGLGDNEQFF. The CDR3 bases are TGCAGTGCTAGCGGGGAACCGGGACTAGGGGACAATGAGCAGTTCTTC.

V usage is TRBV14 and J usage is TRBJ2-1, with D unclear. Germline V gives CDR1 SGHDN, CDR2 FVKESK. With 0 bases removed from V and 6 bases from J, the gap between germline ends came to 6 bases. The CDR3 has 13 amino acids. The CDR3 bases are TGTGCCAGCAGCCAAGAATTGAGCAATGAGCAGTTCTTC. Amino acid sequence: CASSQELSNEQFF.

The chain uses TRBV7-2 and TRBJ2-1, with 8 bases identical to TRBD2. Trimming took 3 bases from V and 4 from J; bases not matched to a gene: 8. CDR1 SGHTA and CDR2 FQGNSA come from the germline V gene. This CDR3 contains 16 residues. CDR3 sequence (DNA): TGTGCCAGCAGCTTCCAGGCGGGGGGTTTTTACAATGAGCAGTTCTTC. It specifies CASSFQAGGFYNEQFF.

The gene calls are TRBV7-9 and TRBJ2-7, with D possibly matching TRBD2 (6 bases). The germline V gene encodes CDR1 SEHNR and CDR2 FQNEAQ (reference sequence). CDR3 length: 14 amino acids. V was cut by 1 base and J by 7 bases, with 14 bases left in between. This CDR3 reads CASSLDMGGNEQYF. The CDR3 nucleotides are TGTGCCAGCAGCTTAGATATGGGAGGTAATGAGCAGTACTTC.

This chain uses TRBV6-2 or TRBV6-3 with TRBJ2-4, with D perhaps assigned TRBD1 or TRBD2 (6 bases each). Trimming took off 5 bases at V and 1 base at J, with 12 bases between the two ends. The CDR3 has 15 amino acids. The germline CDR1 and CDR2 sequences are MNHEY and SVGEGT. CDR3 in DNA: TGTGCCAGCAGTCAACAGGGACTTGCCAAAAACATTCAGTACTTC. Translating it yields CASSQQGLAKNIQYF.

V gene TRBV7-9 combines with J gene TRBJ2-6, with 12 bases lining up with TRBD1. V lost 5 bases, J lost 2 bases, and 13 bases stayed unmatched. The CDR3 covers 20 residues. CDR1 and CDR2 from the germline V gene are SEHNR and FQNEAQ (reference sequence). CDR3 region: CASSPHPGQGAIPGANVLTF. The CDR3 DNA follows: TGTGCCAGCAGCCCCCACCCGGGACAGGGGGCGATACCTGGGGCCAACGTCCTGACTTTC.

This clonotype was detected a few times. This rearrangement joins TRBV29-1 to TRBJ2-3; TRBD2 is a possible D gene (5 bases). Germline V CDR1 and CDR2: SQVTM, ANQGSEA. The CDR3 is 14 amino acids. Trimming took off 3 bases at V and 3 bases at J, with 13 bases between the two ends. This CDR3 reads CSVEAFGVTDTQYF. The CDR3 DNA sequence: TGCAGCGTTGAGGCCTTCGGGGTAACAGATACGCAGTATTTT.

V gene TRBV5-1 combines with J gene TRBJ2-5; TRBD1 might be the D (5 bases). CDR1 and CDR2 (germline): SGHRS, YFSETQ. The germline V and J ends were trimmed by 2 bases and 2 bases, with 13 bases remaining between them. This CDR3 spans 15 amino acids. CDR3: CASSFGRVVQETQYF. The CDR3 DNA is TGCGCCAGCAGCTTTGGCAGGGTAGTACAAGAGACCCAGTACTTC.

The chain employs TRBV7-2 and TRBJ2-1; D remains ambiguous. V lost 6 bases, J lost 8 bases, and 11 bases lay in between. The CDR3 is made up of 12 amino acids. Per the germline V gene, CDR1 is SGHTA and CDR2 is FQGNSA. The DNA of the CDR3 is TGTGCCAGCAGATCCTCGGATGATGAGCAGTTCTTC. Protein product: CASRSSDDEQFF.

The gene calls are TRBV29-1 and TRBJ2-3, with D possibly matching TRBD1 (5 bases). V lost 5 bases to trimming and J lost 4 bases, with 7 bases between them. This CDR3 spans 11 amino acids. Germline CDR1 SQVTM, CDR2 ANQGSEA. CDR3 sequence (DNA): TGCAGCGTTCCCAGGGCAGATACGCAGTATTTT. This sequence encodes CSVPRADTQYF.

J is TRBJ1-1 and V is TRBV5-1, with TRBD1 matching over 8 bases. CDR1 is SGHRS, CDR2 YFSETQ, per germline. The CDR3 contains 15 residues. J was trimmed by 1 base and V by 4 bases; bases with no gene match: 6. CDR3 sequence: CASSTDGQGNTEAFF. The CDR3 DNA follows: TGCGCCAGCAGCACGGATGGACAGGGGAACACTGAAGCTTTCTTT.

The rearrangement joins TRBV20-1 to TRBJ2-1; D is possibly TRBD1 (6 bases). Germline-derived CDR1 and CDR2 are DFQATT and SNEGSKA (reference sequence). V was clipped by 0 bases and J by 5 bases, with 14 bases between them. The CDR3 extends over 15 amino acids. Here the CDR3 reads CSARDPRQDHNEQFF. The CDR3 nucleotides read TGCAGTGCTAGAGATCCTCGACAGGACCACAATGAGCAGTTCTTC.

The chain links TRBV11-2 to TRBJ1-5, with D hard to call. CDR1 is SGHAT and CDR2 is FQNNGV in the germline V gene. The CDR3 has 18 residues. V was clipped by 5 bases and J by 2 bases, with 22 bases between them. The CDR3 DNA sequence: TGTGCCAGCAGCCTCACCGCCGGTGGTTACCGGGGCAATCAGCCCCAGCATTTT. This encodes CASSLTAGGYRGNQPQHF.

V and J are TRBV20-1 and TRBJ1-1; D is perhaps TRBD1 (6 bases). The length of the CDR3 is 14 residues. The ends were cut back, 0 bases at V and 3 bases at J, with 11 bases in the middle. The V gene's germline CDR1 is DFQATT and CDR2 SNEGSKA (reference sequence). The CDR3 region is CSARDRAGDTEAFF. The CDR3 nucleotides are TGCAGTGCTAGAGATAGGGCAGGGGACACTGAAGCTTTCTTT.

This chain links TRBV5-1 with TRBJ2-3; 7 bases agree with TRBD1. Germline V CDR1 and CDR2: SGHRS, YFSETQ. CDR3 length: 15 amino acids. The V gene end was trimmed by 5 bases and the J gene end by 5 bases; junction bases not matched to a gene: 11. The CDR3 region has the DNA TGCGCCAGCAGTGGAGTGACAGGGTATATAGATACGCAGTATTTT. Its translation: CASSGVTGYIDTQYF.

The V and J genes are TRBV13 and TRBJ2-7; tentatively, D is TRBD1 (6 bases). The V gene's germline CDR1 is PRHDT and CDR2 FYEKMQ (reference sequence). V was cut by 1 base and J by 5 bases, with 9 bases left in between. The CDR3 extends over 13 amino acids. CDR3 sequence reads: CASSLVPGDEQYF. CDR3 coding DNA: TGTGCCAGCAGCTTAGTTCCAGGGGACGAGCAGTACTTC. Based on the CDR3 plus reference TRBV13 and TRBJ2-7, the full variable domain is AAGVIQSPRHLIKEKRETATLKCYPIPRHDTVYWYQQGPGQDPQFLISFYEKMQSDKGSIPDRFSAQQFSDYHSELNMSSLELGDSALYFCASSLVPGDEQYFGPGTRLTVT.

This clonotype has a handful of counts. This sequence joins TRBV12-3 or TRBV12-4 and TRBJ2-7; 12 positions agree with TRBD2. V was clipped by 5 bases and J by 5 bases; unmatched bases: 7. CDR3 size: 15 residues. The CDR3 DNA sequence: TGTGCCAGCAGTATCGGACTAGCGGGACTTCACGAGCAGTACTTC. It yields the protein CASSIGLAGLHEQYF.

CDR3 sequence (DNA): TGTGCCAGCAGCCAAGACTGGGACCGGCTTGAAGCTTTCTTT. It translates to CASSQDWDRLEAFF. The chain uses TRBV4-2 and TRBJ1-1, with D possibly matching TRBD1 (5 bases). The CDR3 totals 14 residues. V dropped 0 bases and J dropped 7 bases, with 12 bases sitting between them. Germline values: CDR1 LGHNA, CDR2 YNFKEQ.

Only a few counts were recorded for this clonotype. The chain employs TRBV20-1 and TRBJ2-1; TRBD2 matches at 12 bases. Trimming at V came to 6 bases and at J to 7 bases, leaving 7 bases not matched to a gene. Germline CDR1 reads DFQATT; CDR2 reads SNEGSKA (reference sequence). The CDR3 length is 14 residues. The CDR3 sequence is CSAKLAGGDNEQFF. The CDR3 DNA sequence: TGCAGTGCGAAACTAGCGGGGGGCGATAATGAGCAGTTCTTC.

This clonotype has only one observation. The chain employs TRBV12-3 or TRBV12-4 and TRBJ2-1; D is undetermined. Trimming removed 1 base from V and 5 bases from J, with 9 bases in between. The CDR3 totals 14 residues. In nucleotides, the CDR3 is TGTGCCAGCAGTTTAGTTCTAGTCGACAATGAGCAGTTCTTC. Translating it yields CASSLVLVDNEQFF.

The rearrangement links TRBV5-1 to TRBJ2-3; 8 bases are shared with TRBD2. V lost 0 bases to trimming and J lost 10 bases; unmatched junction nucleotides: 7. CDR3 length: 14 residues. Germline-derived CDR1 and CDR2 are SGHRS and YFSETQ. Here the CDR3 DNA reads TGCGCCAGCAGCTTGGTACTAGCGGCCGATGCGCAGTATTTT. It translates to CASSLVLAADAQYF.

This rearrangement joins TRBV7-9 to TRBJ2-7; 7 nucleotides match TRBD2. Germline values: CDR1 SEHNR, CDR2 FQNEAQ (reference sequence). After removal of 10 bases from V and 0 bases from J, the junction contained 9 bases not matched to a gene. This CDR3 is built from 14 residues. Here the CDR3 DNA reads TGTGCCATGAGTTCGGGGGGTGGCTCCTACGAGCAGTACTTC. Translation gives CAMSSGGGSYEQYF.

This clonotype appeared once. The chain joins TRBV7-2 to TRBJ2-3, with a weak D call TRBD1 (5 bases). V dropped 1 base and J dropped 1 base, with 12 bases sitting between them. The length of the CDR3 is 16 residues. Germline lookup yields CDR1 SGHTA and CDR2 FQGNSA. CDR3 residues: CASSLGRGSGTDTQYF. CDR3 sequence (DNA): TGTGCCAGCAGCTTAGGTAGGGGCTCGGGCACAGATACGCAGTATTTT.

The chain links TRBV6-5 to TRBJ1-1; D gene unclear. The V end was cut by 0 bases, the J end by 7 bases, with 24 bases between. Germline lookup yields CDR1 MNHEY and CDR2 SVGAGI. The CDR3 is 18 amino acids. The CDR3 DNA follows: TGTGCCAGCAGTTACTCCCACGACGCTAGACGCGGGCGCGGTGAAGCTTTCTTT. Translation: CASSYSHDARRGRGEAFF.

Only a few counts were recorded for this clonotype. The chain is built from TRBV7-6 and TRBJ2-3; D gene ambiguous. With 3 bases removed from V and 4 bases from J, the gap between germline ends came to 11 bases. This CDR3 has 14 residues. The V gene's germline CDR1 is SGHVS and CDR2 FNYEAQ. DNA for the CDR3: TGTGCCAGCAGCTTGGGTCAAAGTCCAGATACGCAGTATTTT. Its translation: CASSLGQSPDTQYF. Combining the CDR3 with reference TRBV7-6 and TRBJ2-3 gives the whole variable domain GAGVSQSPRYKVTKRGQDVALRCDPISGHVSLYWYRQALGQGPEFLTYFNYEAQQDKSGLPNDRFSAERPEGSISTLTIQRTEQRDSAMYRCASSLGQSPDTQYFGPGTRLTVL.